Reported below is one T cell receptor beta chain. The data were produced by immunoSEQ multiplex PCR, yet TCRdb's version contains in-frame clones alone and is incomplete. In the table there are about 130,000 clones, roughly 77% of which are singletons. Germline V gives CDR1 MNHNY, CDR2 SVGAGI (reference sequence). V gave up 0 bases and J gave up 1 base, with 12 bases separating them. The length of the CDR3 is 16 residues. This entry is derived from a study of blood T cell repertoires in COVID-19. The chain recombines TRBV6-6 with TRBJ2-5; weak D call: TRBD2 (6 bases). The TCR originated in a woman between 65 and 79 years old with COVID-19, enrolled during active disease. The specimen sequenced was peripheral blood. The CDR3 DNA sequence: TGTGCCAGCAGTTACTCGGATAGCGGAGCCCAAGAGACCCAGTACTTC. Its translation is CASSYSDSGAQETQYF.